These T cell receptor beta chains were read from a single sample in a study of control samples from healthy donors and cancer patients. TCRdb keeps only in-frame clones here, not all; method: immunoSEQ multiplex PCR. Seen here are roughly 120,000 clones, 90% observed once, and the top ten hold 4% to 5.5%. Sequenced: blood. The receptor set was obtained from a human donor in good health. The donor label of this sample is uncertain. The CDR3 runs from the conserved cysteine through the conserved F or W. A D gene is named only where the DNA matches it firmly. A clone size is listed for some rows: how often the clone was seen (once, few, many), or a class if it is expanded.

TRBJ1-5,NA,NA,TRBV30,CAWSLGVGVSNQPQHF,TGTGCCTGGAGTCTCGGGGTCGGGGTCAGCAATCAGCCCCAGCATTTT
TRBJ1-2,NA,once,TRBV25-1,CASSNLGETFDGYTF,TGTGCCAGCAGTAACTTAGGGGAGACATTTGATGGCTACACCTTC
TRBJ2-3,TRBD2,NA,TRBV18,CASSYLVLAGGTDTQYF,TGTGCCAGCTCCTACCTGGTCCTAGCGGGGGGCACAGATACGCAGTATTTT
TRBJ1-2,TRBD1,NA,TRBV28,CASSLRTGGGEDGYTF,TGTGCCAGCAGCCTGAGGACAGGGGGCGGGGAAGATGGCTACACCTTC
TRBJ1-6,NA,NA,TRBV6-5,CASSYQTGIYNSPLHF,TGTGCCAGCAGCTACCAGACAGGAATTTATAATTCACCCCTCCACTTT
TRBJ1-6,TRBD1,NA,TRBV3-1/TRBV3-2,CASSREDRGDFNSPLHF,TGTGCCAGCAGCCGCGAGGACAGGGGAGATTTTAATTCACCCCTCCACTTT
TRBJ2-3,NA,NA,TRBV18,CASSPLVSPGDTQYF,TGTGCCAGCTCACCATTGGTATCTCCGGGGGATACGCAGTATTTT
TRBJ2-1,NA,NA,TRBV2,CASSSGRYEQFF,TGTGCCAGTTCCAGTGGTAGATATGAGCAGTTCTTC
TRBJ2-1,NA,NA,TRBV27,CASRSALIAYNEQFF,TGTGCCAGCCGCAGCGCCCTAATTGCCTACAATGAGCAGTTCTTC
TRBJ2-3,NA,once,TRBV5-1,CASSLVSGLRTDTQYF,TGCGCCAGCAGCTTGGTTAGCGGCTTACGCACAGATACGCAGTATTTT
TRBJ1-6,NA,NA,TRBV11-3,CASSKTRNSPLHF,TGTGCCAGCAGTAAGACCCGAAATTCACCCCTCCACTTT
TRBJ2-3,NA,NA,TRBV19,CASSIVGGGYTDTQYF,TGTGCCAGTAGTATAGTCGGCGGAGGATACACAGATACGCAGTATTTT
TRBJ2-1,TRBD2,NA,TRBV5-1,CASSSLAGADNEQFF,TGCGCCAGCAGCTCCCTAGCGGGGGCCGACAATGAGCAGTTCTTC
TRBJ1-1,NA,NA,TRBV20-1,CSAREGGPAFF,TGCAGTGCTAGAGAGGGGGGGCCAGCTTTCTTT
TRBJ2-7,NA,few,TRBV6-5,CASSYQPDNYEQYF,TGTGCCAGCAGTTACCAACCGGACAACTACGAGCAGTACTTC
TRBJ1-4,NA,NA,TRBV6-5,CASNFLGATNEKLFF,TGTGCCAGCAATTTTCTGGGCGCAACTAATGAAAAACTGTTTTTT
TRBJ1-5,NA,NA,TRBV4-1,CASSPLETGSNQPQHF,TGCGCCAGCAGCCCCCTGGAGACGGGAAGCAATCAGCCCCAGCATTTT
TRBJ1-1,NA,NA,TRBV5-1,CASSLELNTEAFF,TGCGCCAGCAGCTTGGAGCTGAACACTGAAGCTTTCTTT
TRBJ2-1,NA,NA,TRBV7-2,CASSLMRGYSNEQFF,TGTGCCAGCAGCTTGATGAGGGGGTATTCAAATGAGCAGTTCTTC
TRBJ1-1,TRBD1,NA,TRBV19,CASSIQGDRGLMDTEAFF,TGTGCCAGTAGTATACAGGGGGACAGGGGGCTCATGGACACTGAAGCTTTCTTT
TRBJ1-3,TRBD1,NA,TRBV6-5,CGWTTGEPGNTIYF,TGTGGCTGGACCACAGGGGAGCCAGGAAACACCATATATTTT
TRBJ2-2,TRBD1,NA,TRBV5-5,CASSSGTANTGELFF,TGTGCCAGCAGCTCCGGGACAGCGAACACCGGGGAGCTGTTTTTT
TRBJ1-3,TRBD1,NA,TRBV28,CVTWKGASGNTIYF,TGTGTCACTTGGAAGGGGGCGTCTGGAAACACCATATATTTT
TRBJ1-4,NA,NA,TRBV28,CASSLTATNEKLFF,TGTGCCAGCAGTTTGACAGCAACTAATGAAAAACTGTTTTTT
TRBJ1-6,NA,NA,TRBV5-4,CASSLDALNSPLHF,TGTGCCAGCAGCTTGGACGCATTAAATTCACCCCTCCACTTT
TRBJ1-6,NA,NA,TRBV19,CASRGRRSSYNSPLHF,TGTGCCAGTAGGGGACGCCGAAGCTCCTATAATTCACCCCTCCACTTT
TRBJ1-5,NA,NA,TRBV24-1,CATSDARGFNQPQHF,TGTGCCACCAGTGACGCACGGGGGTTCAATCAGCCCCAGCATTTT
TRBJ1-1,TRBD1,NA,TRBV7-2,CASSSYIRGLANTEAFF,TGTGCCAGCAGCTCATACATCAGGGGGTTGGCGAACACTGAAGCTTTCTTT